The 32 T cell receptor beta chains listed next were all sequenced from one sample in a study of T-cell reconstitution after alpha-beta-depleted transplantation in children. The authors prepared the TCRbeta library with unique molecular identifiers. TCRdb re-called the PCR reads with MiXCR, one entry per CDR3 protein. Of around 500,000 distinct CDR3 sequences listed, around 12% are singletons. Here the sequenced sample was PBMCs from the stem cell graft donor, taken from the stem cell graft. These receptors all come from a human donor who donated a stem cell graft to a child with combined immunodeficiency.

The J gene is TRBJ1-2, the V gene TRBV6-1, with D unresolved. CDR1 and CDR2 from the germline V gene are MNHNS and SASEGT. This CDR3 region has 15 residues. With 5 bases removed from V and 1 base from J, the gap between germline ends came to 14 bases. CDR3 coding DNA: TGTGCCAGCAGTAAGACCCTTCATTATAACTATGGCTACACCTTC. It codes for CASSKTLHYNYGYTF.

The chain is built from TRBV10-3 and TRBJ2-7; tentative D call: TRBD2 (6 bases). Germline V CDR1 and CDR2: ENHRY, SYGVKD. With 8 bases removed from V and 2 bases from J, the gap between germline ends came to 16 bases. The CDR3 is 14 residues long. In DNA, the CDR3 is TGTGCCATCGGGACTGGCCCTCAACCCTACGAGCAGTACTTC. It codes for CAIGTGPQPYEQYF.

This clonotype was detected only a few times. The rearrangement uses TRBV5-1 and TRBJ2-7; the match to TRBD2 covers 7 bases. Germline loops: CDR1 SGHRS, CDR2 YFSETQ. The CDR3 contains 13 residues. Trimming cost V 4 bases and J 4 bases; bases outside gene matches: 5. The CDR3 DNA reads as TGCGCCAGCAGCGGCGGGAGCTGGTACGAGCAGTACTTC. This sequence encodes CASSGGSWYEQYF. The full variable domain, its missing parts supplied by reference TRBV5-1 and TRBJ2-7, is KAGVTQTPRYLIKTRGQQVTLSCSPISGHRSVSWYQQTPGQGLQFLFEYFSETQRNKGNFPGRFSGRQFSNSRSEMNVSTLELGDSALYLCASSGGSWYEQYFGPGTRLTVT.

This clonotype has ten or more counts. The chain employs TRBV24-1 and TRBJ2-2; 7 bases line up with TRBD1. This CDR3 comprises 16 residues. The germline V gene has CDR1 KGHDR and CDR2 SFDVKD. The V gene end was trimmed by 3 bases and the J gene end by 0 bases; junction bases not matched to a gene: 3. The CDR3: CATSDRTGANTGELFF. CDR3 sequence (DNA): TGTGCCACCAGTGATCGGACAGGCGCGAACACCGGGGAGCTGTTTTTT.

The CDR3 reads CASSSTVTGELFF. CDR3 nucleotide sequence: TGTGCCAGCAGCTCGACAGTCACCGGGGAGCTGTTTTTT. V is TRBV12-3 or TRBV12-4 and J is TRBJ2-2, with D perhaps TRBD1 (5 bases). The germline V and J ends were trimmed by 6 bases and 4 bases, with 9 bases remaining between them. The CDR3 runs to 13 residues.

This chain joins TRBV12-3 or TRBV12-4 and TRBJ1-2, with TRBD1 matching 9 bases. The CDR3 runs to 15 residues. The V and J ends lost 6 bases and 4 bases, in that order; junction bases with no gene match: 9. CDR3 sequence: CASRTGQGLFYGYTF. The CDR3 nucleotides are TGTGCCAGCAGGACTGGACAGGGGCTTTTCTATGGCTACACCTTC.

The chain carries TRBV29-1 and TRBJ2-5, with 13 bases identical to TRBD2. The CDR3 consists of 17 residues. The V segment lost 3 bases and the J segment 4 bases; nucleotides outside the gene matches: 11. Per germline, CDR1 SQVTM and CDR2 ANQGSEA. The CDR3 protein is CSVEDTSGRAKGETQYF. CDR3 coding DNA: TGCAGCGTTGAGGATACTAGCGGGAGGGCCAAGGGAGAGACCCAGTACTTC.

The CDR3 DNA follows: TGTGCCAGCATCCCCCGACGGACTAGCGGGACCCCCGAGACCCAGTACTTC. This encodes CASIPRRTSGTPETQYF. The rearrangement joins TRBV7-9 to TRBJ2-5; 12 bases are shared with TRBD2. The CDR3 is 17 residues long. Germline V CDR1 and CDR2: SEHNR, FQNEAQ (reference sequence). The J segment lost 5 bases and the V segment lost 7 bases, leaving 14 bases of the junction unmatched.

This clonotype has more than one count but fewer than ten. The CDR3 region has the DNA TGTGCCATCAGTGAGAACACTGAAGCTTTCTTT. Protein sequence: CAISENTEAFF. The chain combines TRBV10-3 with TRBJ1-1; D is undetermined. The V gene lost 2 bases and the J gene lost 2 bases, with 0 bases spanning the gap. Germline V gene sequence: CDR1 ENHRY, CDR2 SYGVKD. The CDR3 contains 11 residues.

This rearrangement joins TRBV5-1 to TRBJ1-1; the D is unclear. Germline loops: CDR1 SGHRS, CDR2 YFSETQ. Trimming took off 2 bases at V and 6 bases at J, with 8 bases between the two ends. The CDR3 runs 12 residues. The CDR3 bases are TGCGCCAGCAGCTTTGCGGGGTCTGAAGCTTTCTTT. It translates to CASSFAGSEAFF.

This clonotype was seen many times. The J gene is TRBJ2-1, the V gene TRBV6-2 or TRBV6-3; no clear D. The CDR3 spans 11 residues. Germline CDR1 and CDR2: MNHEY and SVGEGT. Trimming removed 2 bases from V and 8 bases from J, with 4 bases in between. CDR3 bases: TGTGCCAGCAGTTACGGCTATGAGCAGTTCTTC. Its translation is CASSYGYEQFF.

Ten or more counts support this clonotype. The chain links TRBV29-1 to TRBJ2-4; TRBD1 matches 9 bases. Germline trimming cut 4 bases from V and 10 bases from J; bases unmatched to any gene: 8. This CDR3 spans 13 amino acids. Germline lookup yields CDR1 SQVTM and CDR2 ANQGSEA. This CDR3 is CSVGQGGQGIQYF. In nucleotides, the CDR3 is TGCAGCGTTGGACAGGGGGGCCAGGGTATTCAGTACTTC.

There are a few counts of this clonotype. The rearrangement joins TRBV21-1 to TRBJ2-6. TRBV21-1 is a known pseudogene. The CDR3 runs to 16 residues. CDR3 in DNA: TGTGCCAGCAGCAGGAGACAGGGGTCTGGGGCCAACGTCCTGACTTTC. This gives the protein CASSRRQGSGANVLTF.

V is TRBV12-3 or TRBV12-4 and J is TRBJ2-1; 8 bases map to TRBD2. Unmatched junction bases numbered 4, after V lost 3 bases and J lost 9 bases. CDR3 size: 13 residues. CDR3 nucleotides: TGTGCCAGCAGTTTGAGCGGGGGCAGTGAGCAGTTCTTC. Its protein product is CASSLSGGSEQFF.

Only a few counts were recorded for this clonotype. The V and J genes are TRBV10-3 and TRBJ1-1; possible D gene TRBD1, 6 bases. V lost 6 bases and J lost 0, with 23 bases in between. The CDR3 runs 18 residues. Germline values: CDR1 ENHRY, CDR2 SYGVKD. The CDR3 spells CAISVGRGGAGVNTEAFF. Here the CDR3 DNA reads TGTGCCATCAGCGTGGGGCGCGGGGGGGCGGGTGTGAACACTGAAGCTTTCTTT.

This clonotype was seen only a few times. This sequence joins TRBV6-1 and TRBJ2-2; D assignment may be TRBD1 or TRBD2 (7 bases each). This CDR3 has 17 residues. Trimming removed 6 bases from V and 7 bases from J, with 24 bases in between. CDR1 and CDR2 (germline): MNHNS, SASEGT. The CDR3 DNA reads TGTGCCAGCAGGTCCGCTGTGAGGGAGGGGGCAAACGGGGAGCTGTTTTTT. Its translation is CASRSAVREGANGELFF.

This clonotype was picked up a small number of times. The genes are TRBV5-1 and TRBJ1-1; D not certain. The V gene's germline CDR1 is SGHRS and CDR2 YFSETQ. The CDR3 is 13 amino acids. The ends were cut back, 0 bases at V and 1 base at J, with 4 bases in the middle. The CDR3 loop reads CASSLGWNTEAFF. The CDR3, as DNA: TGCGCCAGCAGCTTGGGTTGGAACACTGAAGCTTTCTTT.

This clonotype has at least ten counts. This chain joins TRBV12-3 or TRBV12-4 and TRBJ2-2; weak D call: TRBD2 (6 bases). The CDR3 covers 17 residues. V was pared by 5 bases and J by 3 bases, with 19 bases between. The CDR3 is CASSLFPPGLYTGELFF. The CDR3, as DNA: TGTGCCAGCAGTCTATTCCCTCCGGGACTGTACACCGGGGAGCTGTTTTTT.

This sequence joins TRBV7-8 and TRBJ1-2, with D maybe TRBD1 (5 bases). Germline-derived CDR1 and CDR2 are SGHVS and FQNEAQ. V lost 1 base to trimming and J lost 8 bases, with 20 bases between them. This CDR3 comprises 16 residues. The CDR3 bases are TGTGCCAGCAGCTTAGGGGCCACCGGGACGGGGAGAGGCTACACCTTC. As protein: CASSLGATGTGRGYTF. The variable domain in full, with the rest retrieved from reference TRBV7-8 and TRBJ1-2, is GAGVSQSPRYKVAKRGQDVALRCDPISGHVSLFWYQQALGQGPEFLTYFQNEAQLDKSGLPSDRFFAERPEGSVSTLKIQRTQQEDSAVYLCASSLGATGTGRGYTFGSGTRLTVV.

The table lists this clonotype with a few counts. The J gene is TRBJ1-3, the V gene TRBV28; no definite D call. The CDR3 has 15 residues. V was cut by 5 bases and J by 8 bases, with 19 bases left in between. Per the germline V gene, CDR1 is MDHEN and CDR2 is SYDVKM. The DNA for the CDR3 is TGTGCCAGCAGTCCGCAGGATCGTCGACAAGACACCATATATTTT. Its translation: CASSPQDRRQDTIYF.

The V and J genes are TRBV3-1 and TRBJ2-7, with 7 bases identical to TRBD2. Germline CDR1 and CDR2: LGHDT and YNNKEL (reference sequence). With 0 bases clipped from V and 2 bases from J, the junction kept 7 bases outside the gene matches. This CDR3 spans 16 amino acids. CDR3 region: CASSQEGGAGAYEQYF. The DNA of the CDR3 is TGTGCCAGCAGCCAAGAAGGTGGCGCGGGAGCCTACGAGCAGTACTTC.

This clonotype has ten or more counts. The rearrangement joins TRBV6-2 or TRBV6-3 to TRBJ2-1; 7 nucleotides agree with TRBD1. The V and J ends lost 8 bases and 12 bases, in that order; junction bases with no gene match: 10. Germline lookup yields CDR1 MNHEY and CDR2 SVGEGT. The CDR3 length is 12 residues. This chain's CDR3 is CASGKDRERQFF. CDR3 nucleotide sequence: TGTGCCAGCGGTAAAGACAGGGAACGGCAGTTCTTC.

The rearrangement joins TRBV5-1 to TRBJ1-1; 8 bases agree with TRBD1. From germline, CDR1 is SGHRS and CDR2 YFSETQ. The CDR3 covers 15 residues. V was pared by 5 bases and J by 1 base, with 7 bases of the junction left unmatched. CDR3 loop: CASSTGTGRNTEAFF. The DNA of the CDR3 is TGCGCCAGCAGTACCGGGACAGGAAGGAACACTGAAGCTTTCTTT.

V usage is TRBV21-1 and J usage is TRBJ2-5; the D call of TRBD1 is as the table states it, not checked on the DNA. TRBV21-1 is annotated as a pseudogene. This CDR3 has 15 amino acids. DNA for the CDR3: TGTGCCATCCGACAGGGGGCCGACGGTTCAGAGACCCAGTACTTC. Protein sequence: CAIRQGADGSETQYF.

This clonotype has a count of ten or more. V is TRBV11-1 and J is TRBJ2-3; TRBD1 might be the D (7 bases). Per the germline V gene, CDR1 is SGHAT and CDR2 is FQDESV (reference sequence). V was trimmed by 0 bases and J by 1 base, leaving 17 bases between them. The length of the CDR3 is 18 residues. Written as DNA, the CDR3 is TGTGCCAGCAGCTTAGCGCTCGGCAGGGGGGATCGCACAGATACGCAGTATTTT. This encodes CASSLALGRGDRTDTQYF.

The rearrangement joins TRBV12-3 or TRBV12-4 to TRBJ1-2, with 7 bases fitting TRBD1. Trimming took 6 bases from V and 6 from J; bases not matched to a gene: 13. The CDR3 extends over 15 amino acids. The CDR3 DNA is TGTGCCAGCAGCCTTAATCTAGGGACAGAACATGGCTACACCTTC. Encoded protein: CASSLNLGTEHGYTF.

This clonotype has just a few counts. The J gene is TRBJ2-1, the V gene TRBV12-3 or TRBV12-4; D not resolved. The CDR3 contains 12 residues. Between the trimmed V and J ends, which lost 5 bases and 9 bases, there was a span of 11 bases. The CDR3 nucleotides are TGTGCCAGCAGTAAAGGAAATCCTGAGCAGTTCTTC. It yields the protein CASSKGNPEQFF.

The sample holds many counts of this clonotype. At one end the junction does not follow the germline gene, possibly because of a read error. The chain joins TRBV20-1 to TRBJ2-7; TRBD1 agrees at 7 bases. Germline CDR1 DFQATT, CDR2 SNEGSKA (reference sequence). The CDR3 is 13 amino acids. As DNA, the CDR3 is TGCAGTGCCAGAGGACAGGAGAACTACGAGCAGTACTTC. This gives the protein CSARGQENYEQYF.

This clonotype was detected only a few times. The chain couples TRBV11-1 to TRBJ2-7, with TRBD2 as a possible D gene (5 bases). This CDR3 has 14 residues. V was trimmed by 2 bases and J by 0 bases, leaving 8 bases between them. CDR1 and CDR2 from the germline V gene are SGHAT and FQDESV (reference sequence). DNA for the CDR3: TGTGCCAGCAGCTTACGAGGGTACTCCTACGAGCAGTACTTC. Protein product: CASSLRGYSYEQYF.

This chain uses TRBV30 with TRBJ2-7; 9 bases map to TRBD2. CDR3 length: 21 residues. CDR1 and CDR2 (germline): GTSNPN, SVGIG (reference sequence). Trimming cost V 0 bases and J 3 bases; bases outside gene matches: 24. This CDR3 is CAWSVREGGGRAFFGIYEQYF. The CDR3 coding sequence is TGTGCCTGGAGTGTACGAGAGGGGGGCGGGAGGGCCTTTTTTGGAATCTACGAGCAGTACTTC.

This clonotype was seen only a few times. The DNA for the CDR3 is TGTGCCAGCAGTGAACAGGGGGCAGGAGGCGAGCAGTACTTC. Protein: CASSEQGAGGEQYF. The chain is built from TRBV6-1 and TRBJ2-7; 8 nucleotides agree with TRBD1. V was pared by 2 bases and J by 6 bases, with 6 bases of the junction left unmatched. CDR3 size: 14 residues. Germline V lookup: CDR1 MNHNS, CDR2 SASEGT.

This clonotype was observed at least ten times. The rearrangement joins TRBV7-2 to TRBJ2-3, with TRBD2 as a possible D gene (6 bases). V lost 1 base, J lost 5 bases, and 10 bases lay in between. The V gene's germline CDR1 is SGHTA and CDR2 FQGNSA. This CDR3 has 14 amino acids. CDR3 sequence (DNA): TGTGCCAGCAGCTTAGGTGGGACTCAAGATACGCAGTATTTT. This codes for CASSLGGTQDTQYF. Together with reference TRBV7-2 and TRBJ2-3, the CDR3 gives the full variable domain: GAGVSQSPSNKVTEKGKDVELRCDPISGHTALYWYRQSLGQGLEFLIYFQGNSAPDKSGLPSDRFSAERTGGSVSTLTIQRTQQEDSAVYLCASSLGGTQDTQYFGPGTRLTVL.